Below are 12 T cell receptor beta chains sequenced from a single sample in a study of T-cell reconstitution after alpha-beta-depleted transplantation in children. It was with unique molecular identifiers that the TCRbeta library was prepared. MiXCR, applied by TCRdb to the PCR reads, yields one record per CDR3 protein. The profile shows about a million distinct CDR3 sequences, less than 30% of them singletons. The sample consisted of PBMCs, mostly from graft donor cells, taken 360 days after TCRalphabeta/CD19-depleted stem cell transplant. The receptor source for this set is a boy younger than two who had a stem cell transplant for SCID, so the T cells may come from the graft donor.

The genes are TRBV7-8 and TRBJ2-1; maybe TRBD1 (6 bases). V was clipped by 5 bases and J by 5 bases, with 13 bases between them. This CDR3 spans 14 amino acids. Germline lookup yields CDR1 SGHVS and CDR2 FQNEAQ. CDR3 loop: CASSPRTADNEQFF. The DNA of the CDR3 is TGTGCCAGCAGCCCCCGGACAGCTGACAATGAGCAGTTCTTC.

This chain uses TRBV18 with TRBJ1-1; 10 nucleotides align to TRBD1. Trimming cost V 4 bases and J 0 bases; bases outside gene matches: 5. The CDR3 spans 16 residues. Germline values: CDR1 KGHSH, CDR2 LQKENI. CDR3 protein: CASSLDRGPMNTEAFF. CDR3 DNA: TGTGCCAGCTCACTCGACAGGGGGCCCATGAACACTGAAGCTTTCTTT.

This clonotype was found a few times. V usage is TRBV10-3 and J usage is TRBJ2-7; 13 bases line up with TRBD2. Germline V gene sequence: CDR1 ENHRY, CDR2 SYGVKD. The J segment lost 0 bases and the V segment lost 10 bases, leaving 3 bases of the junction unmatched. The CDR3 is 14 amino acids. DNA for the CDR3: TGTGCCACCTGGACTAGCGGGAGCTCCTACGAGCAGTACTTC. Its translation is CATWTSGSSYEQYF.

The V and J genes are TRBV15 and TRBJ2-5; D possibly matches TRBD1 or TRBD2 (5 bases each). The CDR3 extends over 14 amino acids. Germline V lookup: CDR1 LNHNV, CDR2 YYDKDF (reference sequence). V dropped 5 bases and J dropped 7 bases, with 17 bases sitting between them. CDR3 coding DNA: TGTGCCACCAGCCCCCGGGTGGGACGGGGGACCCAGTACTTC. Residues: CATSPRVGRGTQYF.

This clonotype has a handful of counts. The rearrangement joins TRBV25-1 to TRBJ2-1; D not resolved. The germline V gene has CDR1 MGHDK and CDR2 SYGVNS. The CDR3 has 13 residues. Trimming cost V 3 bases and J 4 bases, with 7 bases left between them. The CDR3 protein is CASSDGVYNEQFF. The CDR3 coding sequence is TGTGCCAGCAGTGATGGAGTTTACAATGAGCAGTTCTTC.

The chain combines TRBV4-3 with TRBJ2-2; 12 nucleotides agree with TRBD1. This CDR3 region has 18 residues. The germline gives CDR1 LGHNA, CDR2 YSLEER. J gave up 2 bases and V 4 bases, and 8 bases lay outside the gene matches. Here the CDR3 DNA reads TGCGCCAGCAGCCGCCTTAAGGGACAGGGGGCAAACACCGGGGAGCTGTTTTTT. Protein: CASSRLKGQGANTGELFF.

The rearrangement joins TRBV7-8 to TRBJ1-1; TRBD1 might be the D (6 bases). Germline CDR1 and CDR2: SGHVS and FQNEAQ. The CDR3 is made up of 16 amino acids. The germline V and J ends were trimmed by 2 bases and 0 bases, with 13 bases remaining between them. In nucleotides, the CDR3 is TGTGCCAGCAGCTTAAGAAGGACAGTGATGAACACTGAAGCTTTCTTT. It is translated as CASSLRRTVMNTEAFF.

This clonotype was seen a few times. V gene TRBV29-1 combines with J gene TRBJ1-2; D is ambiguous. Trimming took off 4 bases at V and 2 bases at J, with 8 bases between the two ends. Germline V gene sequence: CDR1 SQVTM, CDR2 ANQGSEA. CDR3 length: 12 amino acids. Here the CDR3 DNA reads TGCAGCGTTGGAACACAAAACTATGGCTACACCTTC. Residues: CSVGTQNYGYTF.

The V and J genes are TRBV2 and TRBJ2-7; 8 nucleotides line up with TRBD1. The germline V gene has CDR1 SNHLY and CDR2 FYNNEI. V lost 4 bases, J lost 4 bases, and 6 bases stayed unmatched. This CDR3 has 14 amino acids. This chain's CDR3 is CASSGRTGMYEQYF. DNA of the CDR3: TGTGCCAGCAGTGGCCGGACAGGGATGTACGAGCAGTACTTC.

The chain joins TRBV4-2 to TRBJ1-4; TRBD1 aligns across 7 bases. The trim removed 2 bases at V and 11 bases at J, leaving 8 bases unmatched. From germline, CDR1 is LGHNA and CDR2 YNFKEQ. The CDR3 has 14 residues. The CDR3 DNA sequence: TGTGCCAGCAGCCAATCAACACTACAGGGGAAACTGTTTTTT. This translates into CASSQSTLQGKLFF.

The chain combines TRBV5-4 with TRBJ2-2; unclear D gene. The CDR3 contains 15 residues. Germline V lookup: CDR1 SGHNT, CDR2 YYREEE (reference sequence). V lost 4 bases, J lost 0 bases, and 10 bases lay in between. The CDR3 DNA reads TGTGCCAGCAGCACCGGGTCCACGAACACCGGGGAGCTGTTTTTT. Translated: CASSTGSTNTGELFF.

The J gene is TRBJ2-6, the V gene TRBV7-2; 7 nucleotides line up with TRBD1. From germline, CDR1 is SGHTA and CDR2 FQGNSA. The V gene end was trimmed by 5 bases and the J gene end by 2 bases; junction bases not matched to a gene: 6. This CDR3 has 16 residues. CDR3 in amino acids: CASSKDRITGANVLTF. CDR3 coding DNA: TGTGCCAGCAGCAAGGACAGGATCACTGGGGCCAACGTCCTGACTTTC.